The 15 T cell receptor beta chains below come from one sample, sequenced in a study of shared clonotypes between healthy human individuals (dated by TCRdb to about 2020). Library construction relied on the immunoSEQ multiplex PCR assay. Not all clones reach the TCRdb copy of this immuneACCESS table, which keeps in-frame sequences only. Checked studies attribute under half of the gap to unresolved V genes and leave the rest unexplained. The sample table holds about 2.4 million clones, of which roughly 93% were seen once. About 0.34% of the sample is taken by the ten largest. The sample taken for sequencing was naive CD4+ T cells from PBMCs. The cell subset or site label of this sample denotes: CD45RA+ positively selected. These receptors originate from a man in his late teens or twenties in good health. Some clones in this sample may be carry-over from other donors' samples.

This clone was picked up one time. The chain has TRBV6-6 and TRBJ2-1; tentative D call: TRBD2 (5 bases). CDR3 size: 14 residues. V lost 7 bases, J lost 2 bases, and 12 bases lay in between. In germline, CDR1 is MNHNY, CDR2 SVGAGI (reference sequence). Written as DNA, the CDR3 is TGTGCCAGCAAAAAGGAGCGGACCTACAATGAGCAGTTCTTC. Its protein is CASKKERTYNEQFF.

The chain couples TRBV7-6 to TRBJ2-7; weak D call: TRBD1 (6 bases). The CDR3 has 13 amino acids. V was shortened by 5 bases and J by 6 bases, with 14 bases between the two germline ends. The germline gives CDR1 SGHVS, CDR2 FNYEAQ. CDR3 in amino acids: CASSLRATGEQYF. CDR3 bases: TGTGCCAGCAGCCTACGCGCGACAGGCGAGCAGTACTTC.

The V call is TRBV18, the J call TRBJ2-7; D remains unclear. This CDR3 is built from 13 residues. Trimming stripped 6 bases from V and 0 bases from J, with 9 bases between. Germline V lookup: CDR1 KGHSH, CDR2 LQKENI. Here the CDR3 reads CASSSEVSYEQYF. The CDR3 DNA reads TGTGCCAGCTCCTCAGAGGTCTCCTACGAGCAGTACTTC.

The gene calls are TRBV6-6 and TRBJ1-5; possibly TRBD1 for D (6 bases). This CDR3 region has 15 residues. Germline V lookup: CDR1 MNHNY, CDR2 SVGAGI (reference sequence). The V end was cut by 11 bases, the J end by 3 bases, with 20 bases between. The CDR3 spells CASSYAPGDNQPQHF. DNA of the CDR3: TGTGCCTCAAGTTACGCGCCAGGGGACAATCAGCCCCAGCATTTT.

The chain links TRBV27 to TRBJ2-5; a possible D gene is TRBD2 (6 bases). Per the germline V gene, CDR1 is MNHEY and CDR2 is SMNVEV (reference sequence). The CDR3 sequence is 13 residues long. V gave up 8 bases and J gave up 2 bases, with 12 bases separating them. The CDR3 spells CASATRIQETQYF. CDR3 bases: TGTGCCAGCGCGACTAGGATACAAGAGACCCAGTACTTC.

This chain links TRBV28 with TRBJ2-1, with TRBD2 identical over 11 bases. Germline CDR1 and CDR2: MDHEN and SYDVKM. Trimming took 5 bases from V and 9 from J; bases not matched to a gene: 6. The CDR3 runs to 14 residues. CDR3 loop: CASSHSGRDGEQFF. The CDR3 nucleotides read TGTGCCAGCAGTCATAGCGGGAGGGATGGTGAGCAGTTCTTC.

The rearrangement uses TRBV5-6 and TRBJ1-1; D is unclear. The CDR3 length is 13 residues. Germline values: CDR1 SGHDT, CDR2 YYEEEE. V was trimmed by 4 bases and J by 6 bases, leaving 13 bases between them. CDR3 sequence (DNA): TGTGCCAGCAGCCCTCAGGTGGGTCCTGAAGCTTTCTTT. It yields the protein CASSPQVGPEAFF.

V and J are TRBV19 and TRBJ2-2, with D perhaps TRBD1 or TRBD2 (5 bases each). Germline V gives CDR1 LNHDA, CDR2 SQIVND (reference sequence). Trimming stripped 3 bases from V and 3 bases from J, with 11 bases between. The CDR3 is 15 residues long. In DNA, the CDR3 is TGTGCCAGTAGTATGGGGCTAGCAGACACCGGGGAGCTGTTTTTT. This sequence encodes CASSMGLADTGELFF.

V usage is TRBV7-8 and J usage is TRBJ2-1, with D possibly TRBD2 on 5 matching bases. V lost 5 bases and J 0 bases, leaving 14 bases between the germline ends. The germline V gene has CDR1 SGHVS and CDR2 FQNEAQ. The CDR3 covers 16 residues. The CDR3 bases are TGTGCCAGCAGCCCCGGACTTTATACCTCCTACAATGAGCAGTTCTTC. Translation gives CASSPGLYTSYNEQFF.

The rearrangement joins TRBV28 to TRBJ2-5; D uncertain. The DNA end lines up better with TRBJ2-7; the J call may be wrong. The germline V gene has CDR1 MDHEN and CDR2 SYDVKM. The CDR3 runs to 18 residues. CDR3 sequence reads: CASSSSPIEKPSSYEQYF. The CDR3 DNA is TGTGCCAGCAGTTCCTCCCCGATTGAGAAGCCCAGCTCCTACGAGCAGTACTTC.

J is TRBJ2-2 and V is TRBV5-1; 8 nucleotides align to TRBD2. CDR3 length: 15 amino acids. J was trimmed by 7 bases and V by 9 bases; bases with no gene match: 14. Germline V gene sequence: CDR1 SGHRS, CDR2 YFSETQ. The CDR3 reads CATSGVASGLGELFF. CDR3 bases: TGCGCCACCAGTGGTGTGGCTAGCGGGCTCGGGGAGCTGTTTTTT.

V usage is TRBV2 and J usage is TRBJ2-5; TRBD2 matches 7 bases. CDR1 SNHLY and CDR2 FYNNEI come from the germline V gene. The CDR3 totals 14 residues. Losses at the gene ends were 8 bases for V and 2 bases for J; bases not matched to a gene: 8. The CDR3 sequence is CASGGGNPQETQYF. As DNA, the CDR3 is TGTGCCAGCGGCGGGGGTAACCCACAAGAGACCCAGTACTTC.

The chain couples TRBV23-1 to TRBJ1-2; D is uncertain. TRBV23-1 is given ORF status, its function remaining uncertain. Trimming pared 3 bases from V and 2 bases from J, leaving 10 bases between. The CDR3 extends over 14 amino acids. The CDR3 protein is CASSHPGKNYGYTF. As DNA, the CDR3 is TGCGCCAGCAGTCACCCAGGCAAGAACTATGGCTACACCTTC.

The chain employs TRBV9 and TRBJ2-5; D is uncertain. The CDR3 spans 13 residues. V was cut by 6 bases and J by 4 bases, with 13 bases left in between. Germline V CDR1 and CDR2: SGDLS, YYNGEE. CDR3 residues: CASNRGPGETQYF. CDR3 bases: TGTGCCAGCAACAGAGGTCCGGGAGAGACCCAGTACTTC.

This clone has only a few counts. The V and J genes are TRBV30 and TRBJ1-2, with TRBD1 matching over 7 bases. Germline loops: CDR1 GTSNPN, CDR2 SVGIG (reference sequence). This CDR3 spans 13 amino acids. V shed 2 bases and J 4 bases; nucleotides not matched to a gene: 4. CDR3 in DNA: TGTGCCTGGAGTAAGGCAGGGGGCTATGGCTACACCTTC. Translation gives CAWSKAGGYGYTF.